What follows is one T cell receptor (beta chain) and its context. Per the germline V gene, CDR1 is MDHEN and CDR2 is SYDVKM. Between the trimmed V and J ends, which lost 7 bases and 7 bases, there was a span of 26 bases. The CDR3 sequence is 16 residues long. The sample originates from a study of PD-L1 blockade in urothelial cancer. About the research overall: Of prior chemotherapy regimens, patients had received between 0 and 3.

In each PCR, synthetic TCR analog templates were spiked in. Sequencing was performed with immunoSEQ multiplex PCR; in TCRdb, only in-frame clones are kept and a portion is missing. In the table there are 95,000 to 100,000 clones, around 87% of which are singletons. Time point of the sample: pretreatment peripheral blood. This receptor was obtained from a man in his sixties with urothelial cancer. The chain links TRBV28 to TRBJ2-7; D may be TRBD2 (6 bases). This specimen consisted of PBMCs, obtained around atezolizumab (anti-PD-L1) treatment. Here the CDR3 DNA reads TGTGCCAGCAATTTTGTAGATATAGGAACAGGAGGGGAGCAGTACTTC. Protein: CASNFVDIGTGGEQYF.